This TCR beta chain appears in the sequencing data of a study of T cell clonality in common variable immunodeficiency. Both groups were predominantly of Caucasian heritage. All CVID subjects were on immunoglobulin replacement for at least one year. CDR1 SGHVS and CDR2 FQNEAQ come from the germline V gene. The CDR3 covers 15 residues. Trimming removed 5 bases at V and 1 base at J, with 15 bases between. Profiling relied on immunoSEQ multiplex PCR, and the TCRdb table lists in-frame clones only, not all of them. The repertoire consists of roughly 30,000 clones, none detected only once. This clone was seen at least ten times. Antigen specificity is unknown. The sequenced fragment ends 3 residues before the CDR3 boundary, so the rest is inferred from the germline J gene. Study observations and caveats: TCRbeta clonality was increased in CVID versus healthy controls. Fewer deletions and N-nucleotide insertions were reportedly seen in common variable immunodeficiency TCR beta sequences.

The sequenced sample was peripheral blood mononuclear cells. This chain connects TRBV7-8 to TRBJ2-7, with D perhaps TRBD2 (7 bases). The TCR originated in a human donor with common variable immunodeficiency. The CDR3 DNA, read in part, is TGTGCCAGCAGCCCGTGGGAGGGGGAGTCCTACGAG. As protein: CASSPWEGESYE. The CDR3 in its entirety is CASSPWEGESYEQYF.